This T cell receptor (beta chain) emerged from a study of T-cell memory formation after mild COVID-19. A few counts support this clonotype. The V end lost 3 bases, the J end lost 6 bases, and 17 bases lay between the germline ends. The CDR3 length is 15 residues. Germline V CDR1 and CDR2: LGHNT, FRNRAP. TCRdb reprocessed the 5' RACE reads with MiXCR, giving one entry per CDR3 protein. The sample carries hundreds of thousands of distinct CDR3 sequences, about a sixth recorded once. V usage is TRBV12-5 and J usage is TRBJ1-1, with D possibly matching TRBD1 (5 bases). The sample was PBMCs or a T cell subset sorted from them (not recorded which). This receptor was taken from a man younger than 35 who had mild COVID-19 (a few samples of this study predate the infection). Cell type and time point are not known. The CDR3 loop is CASGFLIADSPEAFF. The DNA for the CDR3 is TGTGCTAGTGGTTTCCTTATTGCCGACAGTCCTGAAGCTTTCTTT.